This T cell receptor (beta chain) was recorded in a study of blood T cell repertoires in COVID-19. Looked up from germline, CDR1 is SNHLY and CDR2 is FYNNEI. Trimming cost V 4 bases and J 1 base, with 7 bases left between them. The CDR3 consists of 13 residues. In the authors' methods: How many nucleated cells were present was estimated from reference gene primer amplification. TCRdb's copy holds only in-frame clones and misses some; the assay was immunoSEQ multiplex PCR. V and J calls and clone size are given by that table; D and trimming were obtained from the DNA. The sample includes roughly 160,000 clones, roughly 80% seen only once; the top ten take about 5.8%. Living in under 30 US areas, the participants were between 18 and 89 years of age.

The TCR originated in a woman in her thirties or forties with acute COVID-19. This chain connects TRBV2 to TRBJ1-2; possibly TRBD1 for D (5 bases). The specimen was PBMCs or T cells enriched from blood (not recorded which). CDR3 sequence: CASSADSNYGYTF. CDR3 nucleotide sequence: TGTGCCAGCAGTGCCGACAGTAACTATGGCTACACCTTC.